This T cell receptor (beta chain) is from a study of cytomegalovirus exposure and HLA in healthy donors. Study-wide points: An observed cluster of highly shared sequence variants was recorded as a likely sequencing artifact. It was assumed in the presence/absence analyses that sequencing depth was roughly uniform across donors. Cytomegalovirus-associated status was assigned to about 180 TCR beta chains.

This clone has just a few counts. What it recognizes is unknown. The PCR ran on 60 Vbeta and 13 Jbeta primers. Sequenced by immunoSEQ multiplex PCR; TCRdb stores in-frame clones only, minus some. The sample lists about 130,000 clones, approximately 70% occurring once. The CDR3 extends over 13 amino acids. Germline loops: CDR1 KGHSH, CDR2 LQKENI. Trimming removed 2 bases from V and 2 bases from J, with 6 bases in between. The sequence was collected from a woman aged 55-69 years in good health and CMV-seropositive. The sample comprised PBMCs. The chain links TRBV18 to TRBJ1-2; no clear D. CDR3 region: CASSPKENYGYTF. CDR3 DNA sequence: TGTGCCAGCTCACCAAAAGAGAACTATGGCTACACCTTC.